Each of the 5 T cell receptor beta chains below was sequenced from the same sample in a study of T cell responses to AZD1222 COVID-19 vaccine. The table came from immunoSEQ multiplex PCR; TCRdb's copy has only in-frame clones and leaves some out. The sample includes roughly 97,000 clones, over 75% of them seen just once. The starting material was peripheral blood, obtained on day 0 of AZD1222 vaccination. All receptors come from an adult in good health.

The rearrangement joins TRBV4-1 to TRBJ1-1; possibly TRBD1 for D (5 bases). Germline-derived CDR1 and CDR2 are MGHRA and YSYEKL. CDR3 length: 14 residues. The V gene lost 0 bases and the J gene lost 7 bases, with 12 bases spanning the gap. The CDR3 protein is CASSQEPGRGEAFF. CDR3 DNA sequence: TGCGCCAGCAGCCAAGAACCAGGGCGGGGTGAAGCTTTCTTT.

This clone was detected only once. V usage is TRBV27 and J usage is TRBJ2-3; D uncertain. The CDR3 totals 12 residues. Germline CDR1 MNHEY, CDR2 SMNVEV (reference sequence). V lost 1 base to trimming and J lost 5 bases, with 4 bases between them. The chain's CDR3 is CASSLLGDTQYF. CDR3 nucleotides: TGTGCCAGCAGTTTATTAGGAGATACGCAGTATTTT.

The V call is TRBV6-6, the J call TRBJ1-5; TRBD1 agrees at 9 bases. Germline V gene data show CDR1 as MNHNY and CDR2 as SVGAGI (reference sequence). Trimming at V came to 6 bases and at J to 5 bases, leaving 5 bases not matched to a gene. There are 14 residues in the CDR3. The CDR3 DNA sequence: TGTGCCAGCAGGCCGGGACAGGGTCATCAGCCCCAGCATTTT. It encodes CASRPGQGHQPQHF.

The chain has TRBV30 and TRBJ1-1, with D perhaps TRBD1 (5 bases). CDR1 is GTSNPN and CDR2 is SVGIG in the germline V gene (reference sequence). The CDR3 consists of 13 residues. V lost 2 bases and J 1 base, leaving 8 bases between the germline ends. The CDR3 sequence is CAWSSQGNTEAFF. DNA of the CDR3: TGTGCCTGGAGTTCCCAGGGGAACACTGAAGCTTTCTTT.

The CDR3 here is CASSLGGNYGYTF. CDR3 bases: TGTGCCAGCAGCTTGGGGGGGAACTATGGCTACACCTTC. This chain connects TRBV5-4 to TRBJ1-2, with D perhaps matching TRBD1 (5 bases). The CDR3 length is 13 residues. Germline V lookup: CDR1 SGHNT, CDR2 YYREEE (reference sequence). Trimming pared 0 bases from V and 2 bases from J, leaving 5 bases between.